This TCR beta chain appears in the sequencing data of a study of blood T cell repertoires in COVID-19. For the study at large: Acute-phase and convalescent COVID-19 samples originated in the United States, Italy and Spain. Sources were T cells, B-cell-depleted T cells, or PBMCs; the material itself was cDNA or gDNA.

The ends were cut back, 1 base at V and 2 bases at J, with 10 bases in the middle. CDR3 length equals 15 residues. Per the germline V gene, CDR1 is SGHNT and CDR2 is YYREEE (reference sequence). In the original workflow: Nucleated cell counts were estimated from reference gene primer amplification. The repertoire was sequenced with immunoSEQ multiplex PCR; TCRdb's copy has only in-frame clones and lacks some. V and J calls and clone size are those listed in that table; D and trimming were worked out from the DNA. The sample lists 71,000 or so clones; approximately 80% were seen once. This clone was found once.

This receptor was identified in a man aged 65 to 79 with acute or convalescent COVID-19. The specimen sequenced was peripheral blood. The chain links TRBV5-4 to TRBJ1-5; D is unclear. The CDR3 DNA is TGTGCCAGCAGCTTGAGCGGACCAGGCAATCAGCCCCAGCATTTT. This translates into CASSLSGPGNQPQHF.